The clone carrying this T cell receptor (beta chain) was counted at least ten times. The data were obtained in a study of T cells in Graves' hyperthyroidism and ophthalmopathy. Recently diagnosed hyperthyroidism of less than 2 months' duration affected patients aged 18 to 65. Trimming at V came to 0 bases and at J to 8 bases, leaving 4 bases not matched to a gene. Germline lookup yields CDR1 MNHNY and CDR2 SVGAGI (reference sequence). CDR3 size: 14 residues. The investigators amplified TCR beta CDR3 regions from RNA transcripts. HTBI primers drove first-round RT-PCR of the TCR CDR3. Using its own MiXCR run on the multiplex PCR reads, TCRdb lists one record per CDR3 protein. The sample consists of approximately 46,000 distinct CDR3 sequences, around 45% of them appearing once.

The receptor was derived from a woman aged 50 to 65 with Graves' hyperthyroidism. What was sequenced was peripheral blood or thyroid tissue (not recorded which). The chain joins TRBV6-6 to TRBJ1-1; 9 bases align to TRBD1. As DNA, the CDR3 is TGTGCCAGCAGTTACTCCGGGACAGGGCGAGAAGCTTTCTTT. Its translation: CASSYSGTGREAFF.